One and the same sample provided the 14 T cell receptor beta chains below, sequenced in a study of shared clonotypes between healthy human individuals. Sequencing was performed with immunoSEQ multiplex PCR; in TCRdb, only in-frame clones are kept and a portion is missing. There are roughly 2 million clones in the sample; under 97% occur only once, and 0.13% lies in the top ten. The specimen was naive CD4+ T cells sorted from blood. Subset reported: CD45RA+ positively selected. The receptors originated from a man younger than 30 in good health.

This chain links TRBV6-5 with TRBJ1-1; possible D gene TRBD1, 5 bases. V was clipped by 5 bases and J by 5 bases, with 18 bases between them. CDR3 length equals 15 residues. The V gene's germline CDR1 is MNHEY and CDR2 SVGAGI. The DNA of the CDR3 is TGTGCCAGCAGTGGTCGACAGCTTGGGAGGACTGAAGCTTTCTTT. Its translation: CASSGRQLGRTEAFF.

The rearrangement links TRBV30 to TRBJ2-7; 7 bases map to TRBD2. V dropped 1 base and J dropped 4; count of bases not matched to a gene: 10. CDR3 length: 15 residues. CDR1 GTSNPN and CDR2 SVGIG come from the germline V gene (reference sequence). The CDR3 spells CAWSDRDYNLYEQYF. The DNA for the CDR3 is TGTGCCTGGAGTGATAGGGACTACAACCTTTACGAGCAGTACTTC.

V and J are TRBV6-5 and TRBJ2-5; D perhaps matches TRBD2 (5 bases). Trimming shortened V by 7 bases and J by 5 bases, and 8 bases separated the two germline ends. Germline V CDR1 and CDR2: MNHEY, SVGAGI. The CDR3 extends over 11 amino acids. CDR3 in amino acids: CASTSSETQYF. The CDR3 DNA reads TGTGCCAGCACTAGCTCGGAGACCCAGTACTTC.

This chain's CDR3 is CASKGGTGDLFSPLHF. As DNA, the CDR3 is TGTGCCAGCAAAGGGGGGACAGGGGACCTTTTTTCACCCCTCCACTTT. This chain links TRBV5-5 with TRBJ1-6; 10 bases map to TRBD1. V shed 6 bases, J shed 9 bases, and the junction held 12 bases outside the gene matches. Germline CDR1 and CDR2: SGHKS and YYEKEE (reference sequence). The CDR3 has 16 residues.

The J gene is TRBJ2-2, the V gene TRBV5-4; no clear D. V lost 4 bases and J lost 7, with 8 bases in between. This CDR3 is 12 amino acids long. The germline V gene has CDR1 SGHNT and CDR2 YYREEE (reference sequence). CDR3 sequence (DNA): TGTGCCAGCAGCCAAGATGGCGGGGAGCTGTTTTTT. As protein: CASSQDGGELFF.

Regarding this clone: Within the sample, other DNA sequences also encode this same CDR3. V gene TRBV29-1 combines with J gene TRBJ2-3; D is perhaps TRBD2 (5 bases). In germline, CDR1 is SQVTM, CDR2 ANQGSEA. The CDR3 is made up of 13 amino acids. V was shortened by 6 bases and J by 0 bases, with 10 bases between the two germline ends. This CDR3 is CSVRSGSTDTQYF. The CDR3 coding sequence is TGCAGCGTGCGATCGGGGAGCACAGATACGCAGTATTTT.

Here the CDR3 reads CASKTRGNTYEQYF. The CDR3 DNA sequence: TGTGCCAGCAAAACGAGGGGGAACACCTACGAGCAGTACTTC. The chain uses TRBV7-2 and TRBJ2-7; tentative D call: TRBD1 (6 bases). CDR1 is SGHTA, CDR2 FQGNSA, per germline. V was pared by 7 bases and J by 2 bases, with 15 bases between. The CDR3 is made up of 14 amino acids.

This clone was found a few times. The CDR3, as DNA: TGTGCCAGCTCTTCAGGGGTGGCTGAAGCTTTCTTT. This gives the protein CASSSGVAEAFF. The chain employs TRBV18 and TRBJ1-1; D might be TRBD1 (6 bases). Trimming removed 6 bases from V and 6 bases from J, with 11 bases in between. This CDR3 contains 12 residues. CDR1 and CDR2 (germline): KGHSH, LQKENI.

This clone has only one observation. V is TRBV4-3 and J is TRBJ1-1; weak D call: TRBD1 (6 bases). V shed 0 bases and J shed 1 base, with 9 bases lying between them. CDR1 is LGHNA, CDR2 YSLEER, per germline. The CDR3 spans 15 residues. The CDR3: CASSQDRGPNTEAFF. As DNA, the CDR3 is TGCGCCAGCAGCCAAGATCGGGGGCCGAACACTGAAGCTTTCTTT.

V gene TRBV6-5 combines with J gene TRBJ2-2; D not certain. This CDR3 contains 14 residues. V was trimmed by 2 bases and J by 3 bases, leaving 7 bases between them. Per germline, CDR1 MNHEY and CDR2 SVGAGI. The CDR3 nucleotides are TGTGCCAGCAGTTACCGAAAGGACACCGGGGAGCTGTTTTTT. Its translation is CASSYRKDTGELFF.

This chain uses TRBV25-1 with TRBJ2-3; 8 bases fit TRBD1. This CDR3 is built from 15 residues. Germline V gene lookup returns CDR1 MGHDK and CDR2 SYGVNS. V gave up 5 bases and J gave up 2 bases; unmatched junction bases: 6. The CDR3 here is CASSKTGAYTDTQYF. In DNA form, the CDR3 reads TGTGCCAGCAGTAAGACAGGGGCCTACACAGATACGCAGTATTTT.

The chain links TRBV29-1 to TRBJ1-2; D unresolved. V was shortened by 0 bases and J by 4 bases, with 15 bases between the two germline ends. CDR3 length: 15 residues. Germline loops: CDR1 SQVTM, CDR2 ANQGSEA. CDR3 protein: CSVEDPNGLRYGYTF. CDR3 coding DNA: TGCAGCGTTGAAGATCCTAACGGTCTACGCTATGGCTACACCTTC.

This clone was seen just once. V is TRBV18 and J is TRBJ1-3; 7 bases match TRBD1. The V and J ends lost 11 bases and 0 bases, in that order; junction bases with no gene match: 10. The CDR3 length is 15 residues. Germline lookup yields CDR1 KGHSH and CDR2 LQKENI. The CDR3 spells CASAPDRSSGNTIYF. The CDR3 coding sequence is TGTGCCTCGGCGCCGGACAGGAGCTCTGGAAACACCATATATTTT.

The genes are TRBV6-5 and TRBJ2-2; the D call may be TRBD1 or TRBD2 (5 bases each). This CDR3 contains 15 residues. V shed 8 bases and J shed 6 bases, with 19 bases lying between them. CDR1 and CDR2 from the germline V gene are MNHEY and SVGAGI. In DNA, the CDR3 is TGTGCCAGCTCTTCAGAGGGGAAAGGAGCCGGGGAGCTGTTTTTT. Protein sequence: CASSSEGKGAGELFF.